What follows is one TCR beta chain and its context. The antigen remains undetermined. These data belong to a study of T cells expressing NK-cell markers. Points from the study as a whole: The study found dominant NKG2C+ clonotypes at 1.0-7.0% of CD8+ T cells in several donors. The CD3+CD56-NKG2C+ fraction of four donors was likewise dominated by these clonotypes.

Using the 5' RACE reads, TCRdb records one entry per CDR3 protein without DNA. The sample's table shows 150,000 to 200,000 distinct CDR3 sequences. Sequences were obtained from blood T cells: a sorted CD56 or NKG2C T cell subset, CD4+ or CD8+ T cells, or bulk PBMC T cells (not recorded which). This TCR derives from a woman aged 18 to 75 in good health.

CDR3 loop: CASSREYSNQPQHF. The gene calls are TRBV27 and TRBJ1-5. Germline V gene sequence: CDR1 MNHEY, CDR2 SMNVEV (reference sequence). The CDR3 runs to 14 residues.